The clone carrying this T cell receptor (beta chain) was observed once. Sequencing used immunoSEQ multiplex PCR; TCRdb keeps in-frame clones, though not all of them. The sample includes about 59,000 clones, approximately 92% of them seen just once. This sample is part of a study of a mutant IDH1 vaccine in newly diagnosed glioma. Whole-study context: Among treated patients, 62.5% were male and around 38% female, and mean age was about 40 years. Earlier care involved radiotherapy, temozolomide, or both, and the majority received both.

Described time point: baseline, week 1 (first vaccination visit). Treatment defined: pre-vaccination baseline after standard-of-care therapy. The CDR3 extends over 14 amino acids. CDR1 MNHNY and CDR2 SVGAGI come from the germline V gene (reference sequence). V dropped 6 bases and J dropped 2 bases, with 11 bases sitting between them. The sequences come from PBMCs, collected from a glioma patient treated with radiotherapy, temozolomide or both. This chain uses TRBV6-6 with TRBJ1-3, with D possibly TRBD1 on 5 matching bases. This clonotype originated in a man aged 50 to 59 with glioma. The CDR3 DNA reads as TGTGCCAGCAGACTTGGGGGGGCTGGAAACACCATATATTTT. Amino acid sequence: CASRLGGAGNTIYF.